The 32 T cell receptor beta chains below come from one sample, sequenced in a study of brain T cells in children with intractable seizures. TCRdb's table, derived via immunoSEQ multiplex PCR, lists solely in-frame clones and lacks some. The sample lists 300,000 to 400,000 clones, more than 85% occurring once. Time point meaning: blood from clinic visit 5 months post-surgery; TSC patient then seizure free. This material consisted of peripheral blood, taken 4 to 5 months after surgery. Receptors originate from a boy younger than two with tuberous sclerosis and intractable seizures.

The V and J genes are TRBV5-5 and TRBJ1-4, with D uncertain. Trimming left V 4 bases short and J 7 bases short, with 23 bases between. The CDR3 extends over 17 amino acids. Per the germline V gene, CDR1 is SGHKS and CDR2 is YYEKEE (reference sequence). In nucleotides, the CDR3 is TGTGCCAGCAGCCCCGTGCGGGGTAGAGGTCGCATTGAAAAACTGTTTTTT. Translating gives CASSPVRGRGRIEKLFF.

At least ten counts were recorded for this clone. This chain connects TRBV5-1 to TRBJ1-5, with D possibly matching TRBD1 (5 bases). The CDR3 spans 19 residues. Germline V gene lookup returns CDR1 SGHRS and CDR2 YFSETQ. Between the trimmed V and J ends, which lost 0 bases and 3 bases, there was a span of 22 bases. CDR3 bases: TGCGCCAGCAGCTTGGAATCGGGGTTGAAGGGGATATCCAATCAGCCCCAGCATTTT. Amino acids: CASSLESGLKGISNQPQHF.

In its sample, this clone was seen once. The rearrangement joins TRBV4-1 to TRBJ1-2; D perhaps matches TRBD1 (6 bases). This CDR3 comprises 15 residues. V lost 0 bases and J lost 4, with 12 bases in between. Germline lookup yields CDR1 MGHRA and CDR2 YSYEKL. CDR3 protein: CASSQDFSGVYGYTF. In DNA form, the CDR3 reads TGCGCCAGCAGCCAAGATTTTTCAGGGGTCTATGGCTACACCTTC.

This rearrangement joins TRBV30 to TRBJ1-2; no definite D call. Germline V CDR1 and CDR2: GTSNPN, SVGIG (reference sequence). The CDR3 has 11 amino acids. Deletions cut 7 bases from V and 7 bases from J, with 13 bases between. The CDR3 is CAYGLRGGYTF. The CDR3 DNA reads TGTGCCTACGGACTACGGGGTGGCTACACCTTC.

The CDR3 region has the DNA TGTGCCAGCAGCTTAAGTTTAGAACAGGGAGGCACAGATACGCAGTATTTT. Translating it yields CASSLSLEQGGTDTQYF. The chain is built from TRBV7-3 and TRBJ2-3, with D perhaps matching TRBD1 (6 bases). Trimming cost V 1 base and J 1 base, with 15 bases left between them. Germline-derived CDR1 and CDR2 are SGHTA and FQGTGA. There are 17 residues in the CDR3.

The rearrangement uses TRBV4-2 and TRBJ2-3, with 14 bases matching TRBD2. Unmatched junction bases numbered 5, after V lost 1 base and J lost 5 bases. This CDR3 is built from 17 residues. Per germline, CDR1 LGHNA and CDR2 YNFKEQ. The CDR3 region is CASSQVGTSGGEDTQYF. For the CDR3, the DNA is TGTGCCAGCAGCCAAGTAGGGACTAGCGGGGGAGAAGATACGCAGTATTTT.

The rearrangement links TRBV6-5 to TRBJ2-7; 9 bases map to TRBD1. This CDR3 comprises 14 residues. V trimming: 6 bases; J trimming: 2 bases; junction bases outside the gene matches: 5. Germline V gene sequence: CDR1 MNHEY, CDR2 SVGAGI. The chain's CDR3 is CASSLGQGPYEQYF. For the CDR3, the DNA is TGTGCCAGCAGCCTGGGACAGGGTCCCTACGAGCAGTACTTC.

The chain employs TRBV20-1 and TRBJ2-1; D might be TRBD1 or TRBD2, each matching 5 bases. This CDR3 is 14 amino acids long. The V end lost 3 bases, the J end lost 4 bases, and 13 bases lay between the germline ends. The V gene's germline CDR1 is DFQATT and CDR2 SNEGSKA (reference sequence). The CDR3 region is CSASTWGSYNEQFF. In DNA form, the CDR3 reads TGCAGTGCTAGTACTTGGGGGAGTTACAATGAGCAGTTCTTC.

The chain has TRBV6-1 and TRBJ2-1; D is ambiguous. This CDR3 has 14 amino acids. V dropped 3 bases and J dropped 3 bases, with 9 bases sitting between them. Germline assignment: CDR1 MNHNS and CDR2 SASEGT. The CDR3: CASSELGFYNEQFF. The DNA for the CDR3 is TGTGCCAGCAGTGAGCTCGGGTTCTACAATGAGCAGTTCTTC.

The gene calls are TRBV7-9 and TRBJ2-7; 15 bases match TRBD2. The CDR3 covers 19 residues. The V gene end was trimmed by 5 bases and the J gene end by 2 bases; junction bases not matched to a gene: 13. The germline gives CDR1 SEHNR, CDR2 FQNEAQ (reference sequence). CDR3 sequence reads: CASSPGGLAGGMDPYEQYF. DNA for the CDR3: TGTGCCAGCAGCCCAGGGGGACTAGCGGGGGGCATGGACCCCTACGAGCAGTACTTC.

The chain joins TRBV9 to TRBJ1-1; 9 bases map to TRBD1. The ends lost 0 bases at V and 6 bases at J; junction bases unmatched: 12. Per germline, CDR1 SGDLS and CDR2 YYNGEE. The CDR3 has 17 residues. In nucleotides, the CDR3 is TGTGCCAGCAGCGTAGCAGGGTTAACAGGGGGCGGTGCTGAAGCTTTCTTT. Encoded protein: CASSVAGLTGGGAEAFF.

This clone was recorded only once. This rearrangement joins TRBV2 to TRBJ2-4; D might be TRBD1 or TRBD2, each matching 6 bases. Germline values: CDR1 SNHLY, CDR2 FYNNEI. The CDR3 has 14 amino acids. V lost 3 bases, J lost 7 bases, and 13 bases lay in between. CDR3 in DNA: TGTGCCAGCAGTGAGTCGGGGGCTAATAACATTCAGTACTTC. Protein: CASSESGANNIQYF.

V usage is TRBV7-9 and J usage is TRBJ2-7; 7 bases agree with TRBD2. The CDR3 consists of 13 residues. Germline lookup yields CDR1 SEHNR and CDR2 FQNEAQ (reference sequence). After removal of 5 bases from V and 4 bases from J, the junction contained 5 bases not matched to a gene. The CDR3 sequence is CASSPPGGYEQYF. The DNA for the CDR3 is TGTGCCAGCAGCCCCCCGGGGGGTTACGAGCAGTACTTC.

The gene calls are TRBV30 and TRBJ2-1; D is undetermined. The CDR3 loop spans 13 amino acids. CDR1 and CDR2 (germline): GTSNPN, SVGIG (reference sequence). The V and J ends lost 4 bases and 0 bases respectively, with 7 bases between them. CDR3 nucleotides: TGTGCCTGGACTCCGACCTCCTACAATGAGCAGTTCTTC. Its translation: CAWTPTSYNEQFF.

The chain is built from TRBV5-1 and TRBJ2-1, with 8 bases lining up with TRBD2. V lost 0 bases and J lost 5; bases outside the gene matches: 4. Looked up from germline, CDR1 is SGHRS and CDR2 is YFSETQ. The CDR3 has 15 amino acids. Here the CDR3 DNA reads TGCGCCAGCAGCTTGGCCCTGGGACTAGACAATGAGCAGTTCTTC. Translating gives CASSLALGLDNEQFF.

This clone appeared once. This chain joins TRBV3-1 (or the pseudogene TRBV3-2) and TRBJ2-5; D possibly corresponds to TRBD2 (6 bases). This CDR3 spans 15 amino acids. Trimming removed 1 base from V and 5 bases from J, with 14 bases in between. CDR1 and CDR2 (germline): LGHDT, YNNKEL (reference sequence). CDR3 in amino acids: CASSQGGELVETQYF. CDR3 coding DNA: TGTGCCAGCAGCCAAGGGGGGGAGCTAGTGGAGACCCAGTACTTC.

The V gene is TRBV10-2, the J gene TRBJ1-1; unclear D gene. The CDR3 is 13 residues long. V lost 5 bases and J 3 bases, leaving 10 bases between the germline ends. Germline V gene sequence: CDR1 WSHSY, CDR2 SAAADI. The CDR3 reads CASSRWQDTEAFF. The DNA for the CDR3 is TGCGCCAGCAGTCGGTGGCAGGACACTGAAGCTTTCTTT.

The V gene is TRBV4-1, the J gene TRBJ2-5; 7 bases are a match to TRBD2. CDR3 size: 17 residues. Germline CDR1 MGHRA, CDR2 YSYEKL. V shed 0 bases and J 2 bases; nucleotides not matched to a gene: 9. CDR3 in DNA: TGCGCCAGCAGCCAAGATGTCCCAGGGAGGGCACAAGAGACCCAGTACTTC. Its protein is CASSQDVPGRAQETQYF.

This clone was seen only once. Other DNA sequences from this sample encode an identical CDR3 as well. The V and J genes are TRBV12-3 or TRBV12-4 and TRBJ2-1; no definite D call. Trimming pared 5 bases from V and 4 bases from J, leaving 6 bases between. The CDR3 has 12 residues. The CDR3 here is CASSLGYNEQFF. CDR3 sequence (DNA): TGTGCCAGCAGTCTCGGATACAATGAGCAGTTCTTC.

The chain links TRBV3-1 (or the pseudogene TRBV3-2) to TRBJ2-6; 7 positions match TRBD1. The CDR3 consists of 15 residues. The J segment lost 1 base and the V segment lost 5 bases, leaving 2 bases of the junction unmatched. The V gene's germline CDR1 is LGHDT and CDR2 YNNKEL (reference sequence). CDR3 nucleotides: TGTGCCAGCAGCAGGGACAGTTCTGGGGCCAACGTCCTGACTTTC. Protein product: CASSRDSSGANVLTF.

V is TRBV11-3 and J is TRBJ2-7; TRBD2 aligns across 12 bases. Germline-derived CDR1 and CDR2 are SGHNT and YENEEA. This CDR3 has 14 amino acids. The V and J ends lost 4 bases and 5 bases, in that order; junction bases with no gene match: 3. CDR3 protein: CASSSWTSGNEQYF. The DNA for the CDR3 is TGTGCCAGCAGCTCCTGGACTAGCGGGAACGAGCAGTACTTC.

This clone was counted only a few times. The chain links TRBV7-9 to TRBJ1-2; D is unclear. Germline V lookup: CDR1 SEHNR, CDR2 FQNEAQ (reference sequence). This CDR3 spans 11 amino acids. Trimming took off 5 bases at V and 8 bases at J, with 9 bases between the two ends. Here the CDR3 DNA reads TGTGCCAGCAGCGGCCTCGGAGGCTACACCTTC. Encoded protein: CASSGLGGYTF.

The J gene is TRBJ1-1, the V gene TRBV10-3; D gene unclear. Germline V gene data show CDR1 as ENHRY and CDR2 as SYGVKD. V lost 6 bases and J 7 bases, leaving 9 bases between the germline ends. The CDR3 length is 11 residues. The CDR3 region is CAISDRGEAFF. Written as DNA, the CDR3 is TGTGCCATCAGCGACCGGGGTGAAGCTTTCTTT.

V is TRBV6-5 and J is TRBJ1-2, with D perhaps TRBD1 (6 bases). Trimming removed 7 bases from V and 3 bases from J, with 18 bases in between. CDR3 length: 15 residues. Germline V gene lookup returns CDR1 MNHEY and CDR2 SVGAGI. Here the CDR3 DNA reads TGTGCCAGCACCCGAGGCGGGGGCGGCTACTATGGCTACACCTTC. Translating gives CASTRGGGGYYGYTF.

The chain recombines TRBV6-2 or TRBV6-3 with TRBJ2-1; the D is unclear. V lost 4 bases, J lost 7 bases, and 8 bases lay in between. The CDR3 length is 12 residues. Germline CDR1 is MNHEY and CDR2 is SVGEGT. CDR3 DNA: TGTGCCAGCAGTTTTGTGTGGAATGAGCAGTTCTTC. Translating it yields CASSFVWNEQFF.

This clone has just one count. CDR3 residues: CASRDTSGSRNEQFF. Written as DNA, the CDR3 is TGTGCCAGCAGGGATACTAGCGGGAGTAGGAATGAGCAGTTCTTC. V usage is TRBV28 and J usage is TRBJ2-1; TRBD2 aligns across 11 bases. This CDR3 contains 15 residues. Unmatched junction bases numbered 8, after V lost 6 bases and J lost 7 bases. CDR1 is MDHEN, CDR2 SYDVKM, per germline. Full variable domain (rest looked up from reference TRBV28 and TRBJ2-1): DVKVTQSSRYLVKRTGEKVFLECVQDMDHENMFWYRQDPGLGLRLIYFSYDVKMKEKGDIPEGYSVSREKKERFSLILESASTNQTSMYLCASRDTSGSRNEQFFGPGTRLTVL.

The rearrangement links TRBV19 to TRBJ1-2; no firm D call. CDR3 length equals 14 residues. Between the trimmed V and J ends, which lost 7 bases and 0 bases, there was a span of 12 bases. Germline V CDR1 and CDR2: LNHDA, SQIVND (reference sequence). The CDR3 DNA is TGTGCCAGTACTAAATCTATAGCTAACTATGGCTACACCTTC. This gives the protein CASTKSIANYGYTF.

The V call is TRBV7-8, the J call TRBJ1-5; D remains ambiguous. Trimming pared 6 bases from V and 5 bases from J, leaving 11 bases between. The length of the CDR3 is 13 residues. CDR1 and CDR2 from the germline V gene are SGHVS and FQNEAQ. The CDR3 bases are TGTGCCAGCAGTGGGCAGTTCGATCAGCCCCAGCATTTT. It is translated as CASSGQFDQPQHF.

V and J are TRBV19 and TRBJ1-1; D is unclear. This CDR3 is 15 amino acids long. V was trimmed by 5 bases and J by 3 bases, leaving 16 bases between them. The germline CDR1 and CDR2 sequences are LNHDA and SQIVND (reference sequence). The CDR3 is CASSDRWLLDTEAFF. The DNA of the CDR3 is TGTGCCAGTAGTGACCGCTGGCTGCTGGACACTGAAGCTTTCTTT.

This clone was detected once. Other DNA sequences in the same sample also yield this CDR3. The chain combines TRBV30 with TRBJ2-7, with 12 bases matching TRBD2. This CDR3 has 15 amino acids. V dropped 3 bases and J dropped 2; count of bases not matched to a gene: 5. Germline CDR1 is GTSNPN and CDR2 is SVGIG (reference sequence). This CDR3 is CAWSAGLAGTYEQYF. The CDR3 DNA follows: TGTGCCTGGAGCGCCGGACTAGCGGGGACCTACGAGCAGTACTTC.

The V and J genes are TRBV11-1 and TRBJ2-1, with D hard to call. Germline lookup yields CDR1 SGHAT and CDR2 FQDESV (reference sequence). The V and J ends lost 3 bases and 1 base respectively, with 7 bases between them. The CDR3 extends over 14 amino acids. This CDR3 is CASSFDVSYNEQFF. For the CDR3, the DNA is TGTGCCAGCAGCTTTGACGTATCCTACAATGAGCAGTTCTTC.

The chain recombines TRBV7-6 with TRBJ2-7; TRBD2 matches 10 bases. V lost 5 bases, J lost 7 bases, and 8 bases stayed unmatched. Per the germline V gene, CDR1 is SGHVS and CDR2 is FNYEAQ. This CDR3 has 14 amino acids. The CDR3 region has the DNA TGTGCCAGCAGCGCTAGCGGGAGTCACGGTGAGCAGTACTTC. This sequence encodes CASSASGSHGEQYF.